This is a list of T cell receptor beta chains from one sample in a study of immune reconstitution after stem cell transplant in scleroderma. TCRdb reprocessed the RT-PCR reads with MiXCR, giving one entry per CDR3 protein. The table shows 4,500 to 7,000 distinct CDR3 sequences, with roughly 8% occurring only once. Sample collection was performed before or after autologous hematopoietic stem cell transplantation (not recorded which). The receptors originated from a male donor with systemic sclerosis. CDR3s include the opening cysteine and the closing phenylalanine or tryptophan. A D gene is named only where the DNA matches it firmly. Expanded clones get a size class; other rows say once, few or many, or leave the size out.

>TRBD1|medium-sized|TRBJ1-4|TRBV20-1|13
CSALRGQDEKLFF
TGCAGTGCTCTCAGGGGGCAGGATGAAAAACTGTTTTTT
>TRBD1|medium-sized|TRBJ2-7|TRBV7-9|17
CASSDLGTGAPSYEQYF
TGTGCCAGCAGCGACCTAGGGACAGGGGCTCCTTCCTACGAGCAGTACTTC
>.|few|TRBJ1-1|TRBV5-5|17
CASSLETLSWMNTEAFF
TGTGCCAGCAGCTTGGAGACTCTTTCTTGGATGAACACTGAAGCTTTCTTT
>TRBD1|few|TRBJ2-4|TRBV27|14
CASGLTGAKNIQYF
TGTGCCAGCGGCCTGACAGGGGCCAAAAACATTCAGTACTTC
>.|medium-sized|TRBJ2-7|TRBV5-6|15
CASSFLEATDYEQYF
TGTGCCAGCAGCTTTCTTGAGGCTACCGACTACGAGCAGTACTTC
>.|large|TRBJ2-7|TRBV20-1|15
CSAGTHGVSGYEQYF
TGCAGTGCAGGAACTCATGGGGTTTCGGGCTACGAGCAGTACTTC
>TRBD2|.|TRBJ2-3|TRBV6-2/TRBV6-3|19
CASSSGHTKLGLAGNTQYF
TGTGCCAGCAGTTCCGGGCACACAAAACTGGGACTAGCGGGGAATACGCAGTATTTT
>.|.|TRBJ2-1|TRBV7-9|12
CASTTAVFEQFF
TGTGCCAGCACCACCGCGGTTTTTGAGCAGTTCTTC
>TRBD1|few|TRBJ2-7|TRBV5-1|16
CASSLVPTGEPYEQYF
TGCGCCAGCAGCTTGGTACCGACAGGGGAACCCTACGAGCAGTACTTC
>TRBD1|medium-sized|TRBJ1-1|TRBV20-1|16
CSARDGFSTGRTEAFF
TGCAGTGCTAGGGACGGCTTCTCGACAGGGCGCACTGAAGCTTTCTTT
>.|few|TRBJ1-1|TRBV7-9|12
CASSGKNTEAFF
TGTGCCAGCAGCGGCAAAAACACTGAAGCTTTCTTT
>TRBD1|medium-sized|TRBJ2-3|TRBV20-1|15
CSARDRVIGTDTQYF
TGCAGTGCTAGGGACAGGGTGATAGGCACAGATACGCAGTATTTT
>TRBD1|medium-sized|TRBJ1-2|TRBV20-1|13
CSARLTGDYGYTF
TGCAGTGCTAGGCTGACAGGGGACTATGGCTACACCTTC
>.|few|TRBJ2-5|TRBV20-1|16
CSARDSRRVNQETQYF
TGCAGTGCTAGAGATAGTCGCAGGGTCAACCAAGAGACCCAGTACTTC
>.|.|TRBJ1-1|TRBV9|13
CASSANSLTEAFF
TGTGCCAGCAGCGCCAACAGCCTCACTGAAGCTTTCTTT
>.|medium-sized|TRBJ1-2|TRBV12-3/TRBV12-4|14
CASRSTGRDYGYTF
TGTGCCAGCAGGTCAACAGGGCGAGACTATGGCTACACCTTC
>.|medium-sized|TRBJ2-2|TRBV10-2|14
CASSERLYTGELFF
TGCGCCAGCAGTGAGAGGCTTTACACCGGGGAGCTGTTTTTT
>TRBD1|.|TRBJ1-2|TRBV5-4|13
CASTPAGGHGYTF
TGTGCCAGCACTCCTGCAGGGGGCCATGGCTACACCTTC
>.|.|TRBJ2-1|TRBV18|16
CASSPRGGLNNNEQFF
TGTGCCAGCTCACCAAGAGGGGGACTGAATAACAATGAGCAGTTCTTC
>.|.|TRBJ2-3|TRBV7-8|17
CASSLARLILVTDTQYF
TGTGCCAGCAGCTTAGCTAGGTTGATACTCGTCACAGATACGCAGTATTTT
>.|.|TRBJ2-5|TRBV7-7|14
CASSLVGGEETQYF
TGTGCCAGCAGCTTAGTGGGAGGCGAAGAGACCCAGTACTTC
>TRBD1|few|TRBJ1-1|TRBV10-3|15
CAISVRGGDYTEAFF
TGTGCCATCAGTGTGAGAGGGGGCGACTACACTGAAGCTTTCTTT
>.|.|TRBJ2-1|TRBV20-1|15
CSAREWGGFQNEQFF
TGCAGTGCTAGAGAGTGGGGGGGCTTTCAGAATGAGCAGTTCTTC
>TRBD2|medium-sized|TRBJ2-7|TRBV20-1|14
CSARDISGSYEQYF
TGCAGTGCTAGAGATATTAGCGGGAGCTACGAGCAGTACTTC
>.|.|TRBJ1-1|TRBV6-5|15
CASSSEFRSATEAFF
TGTGCCAGCAGTTCGGAGTTTCGCTCGGCCACTGAAGCTTTCTTT
>TRBD1|.|TRBJ2-2|TRBV3-1|15
CASSQVQGVTGELSF
TGTGCCAGCAGCCAAGTGCAGGGGGTTACCGGGGAGCTGTCTTTT
>.|few|TRBJ1-3|TRBV28|14
CASTPTGSGNTIYF
TGTGCCAGCACGCCGACGGGCTCTGGAAACACCATATATTTT
>.|medium-sized|TRBJ1-2|TRBV5-1|14
CASSDSGSNYGYTF
TGCGCCAGCAGTGATTCCGGGTCCAACTATGGCTACACCTTC
>.|.|TRBJ1-1|TRBV5-1|12
CASSGGNTEAFF
TGCGCCAGCAGCGGGGGGAACACTGAAGCTTTCTTT
>.|medium-sized|TRBJ2-7|TRBV7-2|12
CASSPRVPEQYF
TGTGCCAGCAGCCCTAGGGTGCCCGAGCAGTACTTC
>.|few|TRBJ2-3|TRBV2|17
CASSRRTVRYVTDTQYF
TGTGCCAGCAGCCGCAGGACAGTGCGGTATGTTACAGATACGCAGTATTTT
>TRBD1|medium-sized|TRBJ1-1|TRBV20-1|13
CSAGDRPYTEAFF
TGCAGTGCTGGGGACAGGCCATACACTGAAGCTTTCTTT
>.|.|TRBJ2-7|TRBV18|11
CASSLSDEQYF
TGTGCCAGCTCTCTTTCGGACGAGCAGTACTTC
>TRBD1|.|TRBJ2-2|TRBV3-1|15
CASSYGTGNTGELFF
TGTGCCAGCAGCTATGGGACAGGGAACACCGGGGAGCTGTTTTTT
>TRBD2|medium-sized|TRBJ2-1|TRBV5-1|17
CASSLNSGRRQWNEQFF
TGCGCCAGCAGCTTGAATAGCGGGAGGCGCCAATGGAATGAGCAGTTCTTC
>.|.|TRBJ1-2|TRBV20-1|14
CSATSVLLFYGYTF
TGCAGTGCTACATCGGTATTACTATTTTATGGCTACACCTTC
>TRBD2|medium-sized|TRBJ2-7|TRBV7-2|16
CASSPGTSGRAYEQYF
TGTGCCAGCAGCCCAGGGACTAGCGGGAGGGCCTACGAGCAGTACTTC
>.|few|TRBJ2-2|TRBV7-6|13
CASSGQPVRELFF
TGTGCCAGCAGTGGACAACCCGTGCGGGAGCTGTTTTTT
>TRBD2|.|TRBJ2-5|TRBV7-9|18
CASSDVGAGGPASPNQYF
TGTGCCAGCAGCGACGTGGGCGCGGGAGGGCCTGCATCCCCCAATCAGTACTTC
>TRBD1|.|TRBJ1-1|TRBV5-1|14
CASSLGQGRTEAFF
TGCGCCAGCAGCTTGGGACAGGGGAGAACTGAAGCTTTCTTT
>.|few|TRBJ1-5|TRBV7-9|13
CASSSRPELPQHF
TGTGCCAGCAGCTCCAGACCTGAGTTGCCCCAGCATTTT
>TRBD2|few|TRBJ2-3|TRBV20-1|16
CSARDAPSGGTDTQYF
TGCAGTGCTAGAGATGCCCCCTCGGGAGGGACAGATACGCAGTATTTT
>.|few|TRBJ2-6|TRBV5-1|16
CASSLRQSSGANVLTF
TGCGCCAGCAGCCTCAGGCAAAGCTCTGGGGCCAACGTCCTGACTTTC
>.|.|TRBJ2-2|TRBV27|14
CASSLSQNTGELFF
TGTGCCAGCAGTTTAAGTCAGAACACCGGGGAGCTGTTTTTT
>.|.|TRBJ2-1|TRBV7-2|17
CASIDIWAGSSYNEQFF
TGTGCCAGCATCGACATTTGGGCGGGGAGCTCCTACAATGAGCAGTTCTTC
>.|few|TRBJ1-2|TRBV7-3|13
CASGDFLSYGYTF
TGTGCCAGCGGGGACTTCCTATCCTATGGCTACACCTTC
>.|medium-sized|TRBJ1-4|TRBV5-1|14
CASSLNGGHEKLFF
TGCGCCAGCAGCTTGAATGGGGGGCATGAAAAACTGTTTTTT
>.|medium-sized|TRBJ2-1|TRBV7-6|14
CASSLVTSYNEQFF
TGTGCCAGCAGCTTAGTCACTAGCTACAATGAGCAGTTCTTC
>TRBD1|medium-sized|TRBJ2-1|TRBV29-1|15
CSENRGMRKCNEQFF
TGCAGCGAGAACAGGGGTATGAGAAAATGCAATGAGCAGTTCTTC